The 14 T cell receptor beta chains presented below share a single source sample, sequenced in a study of blood T cell repertoires in COVID-19. Sequenced by immunoSEQ multiplex PCR; TCRdb stores in-frame clones only, minus some. The sample carries 120,000 or so clones, roughly 88% recorded once. The sample taken for sequencing was peripheral blood. These receptors were obtained from a man aged 50-59 years with acute or convalescent COVID-19.

In its sample, this clone was seen a few times. The chain links TRBV5-1 to TRBJ1-1; tentatively, D is TRBD1 (6 bases). Germline CDR1 and CDR2: SGHRS and YFSETQ. Trimming shortened V by 4 bases and J by 0 bases, and 16 bases separated the two germline ends. The CDR3 extends over 16 amino acids. CDR3 protein: CASSRGRGTLNTEAFF. As DNA, the CDR3 is TGCGCCAGCAGCCGGGGCAGGGGCACCTTGAACACTGAAGCTTTCTTT.

The rearrangement links TRBV5-1 to TRBJ2-1; 11 nucleotides align to TRBD2. The ends lost 7 bases at V and 2 bases at J; junction bases unmatched: 5. The CDR3 runs to 15 residues. CDR1 and CDR2 (germline): SGHRS, YFSETQ. The CDR3: CASELLAGAYNEQFF. The CDR3 DNA reads TGCGCCAGCGAACTACTAGCGGGAGCCTACAATGAGCAGTTCTTC.

The rearrangement uses TRBV6-2 or TRBV6-3 and TRBJ2-2, with TRBD2 identical over 13 bases. The CDR3 is 18 residues long. Germline V gene data show CDR1 as MNHEY and CDR2 as SVGEGT. V gave up 0 bases and J gave up 2 bases; unmatched junction bases: 3. CDR3 region: CASSYSGLAGVNTGELFF. CDR3 DNA sequence: TGTGCCAGCAGTTACTCCGGACTAGCGGGAGTCAACACCGGGGAGCTGTTTTTT.

V usage is TRBV7-9 and J usage is TRBJ1-4; 9 bases are a match to TRBD1. The germline V gene encodes CDR1 SEHNR and CDR2 FQNEAQ (reference sequence). V shed 4 bases and J 7 bases; nucleotides not matched to a gene: 7. This CDR3 has 15 amino acids. CDR3 nucleotide sequence: TGTGCCAGCAGCTATCAGGACAGGGGAGTTGAAAAACTGTTTTTT. Amino acid sequence: CASSYQDRGVEKLFF. Drawing the rest from reference TRBV7-9 and TRBJ1-4, the complete variable domain is DTGVSQNPRHKITKRGQNVTFRCDPISEHNRLYWYRQTLGQGPEFLTYFQNEAQLEKSRLLSDRFSAERPKGSFSTLEIQRTEQGDSAMYLCASSYQDRGVEKLFFGSGTQLSVL.

J is TRBJ1-6 and V is TRBV18, with a possible D match to TRBD1 (6 bases). Germline CDR1 is KGHSH and CDR2 is LQKENI. There are 16 residues in the CDR3. Trimming took off 4 bases at V and 0 bases at J, with 10 bases between the two ends. This CDR3 is CASSLTGSSYNSPLHF. Written as DNA, the CDR3 is TGTGCCAGCTCACTAACAGGGAGCTCCTATAATTCACCCCTCCACTTT. Together with reference TRBV18 and TRBJ1-6, the CDR3 gives the full variable domain: NAGVMQNPRHLVRRRGQEARLRCSPMKGHSHVYWYRQLPEEGLKFMVYLQKENIIDESGMPKERFSAEFPKEGPSILRIQQVVRGDSAAYFCASSLTGSSYNSPLHFGNGTRLTVT.

V is TRBV5-1 and J is TRBJ2-1; 8 bases are shared with TRBD1. The ends lost 4 bases at V and 9 bases at J; junction bases unmatched: 6. From germline, CDR1 is SGHRS and CDR2 YFSETQ. The CDR3 is 13 residues long. CDR3 nucleotide sequence: TGCGCCAGCAGCCTGGACAGGGCCGTTGAGCAGTTCTTC. It encodes CASSLDRAVEQFF.

About this clone itself: This sample includes further DNA sequences coding for the same CDR3. This chain links TRBV19 with TRBJ1-1; TRBD1 might be the D (6 bases). V was clipped by 0 bases and J by 5 bases, with 7 bases between them. The CDR3 covers 13 residues. Germline V CDR1 and CDR2: LNHDA, SQIVND (reference sequence). CDR3 bases: TGTGCCAGTAGTATAGAAGGGGGAACTGAAGCTTTCTTT. Its protein product is CASSIEGGTEAFF.

This clone has a handful of counts. The rearrangement uses TRBV5-1 and TRBJ1-2; 10 nucleotides agree with TRBD1. This CDR3 contains 14 residues. Germline CDR1 is SGHRS and CDR2 is YFSETQ. The V and J ends lost 0 bases and 6 bases, in that order; junction bases with no gene match: 2. This CDR3 reads CASSLGGTGDGYTF. For the CDR3, the DNA is TGCGCCAGCAGCTTGGGAGGGACAGGGGATGGCTACACCTTC.

The J gene is TRBJ2-1, the V gene TRBV18; TRBD1 matches at 7 bases. The germline V gene encodes CDR1 KGHSH and CDR2 LQKENI. The CDR3 runs 15 residues. The V segment lost 8 bases and the J segment 8 bases; nucleotides outside the gene matches: 15. CDR3 sequence: CASTSRQGTLHEQFF. The CDR3 DNA reads as TGTGCCAGCACTTCCCGACAGGGTACCCTACATGAGCAGTTCTTC.

This CDR3 is CASSLVVDAYQGNQPQHF. The CDR3 DNA sequence: TGTGCCAGCAGCTTAGTTGTTGACGCCTATCAGGGCAATCAGCCCCAGCATTTT. The rearrangement joins TRBV7-9 to TRBJ1-5; D is undetermined. Trimming stripped 1 base from V and 2 bases from J, with 18 bases between. Germline V gives CDR1 SEHNR, CDR2 FQNEAQ (reference sequence). The CDR3 is 18 residues long.

The chain joins TRBV7-2 to TRBJ2-6; D uncertain. The CDR3 totals 15 residues. The V gene's germline CDR1 is SGHTA and CDR2 FQGNSA. V lost 5 bases to trimming and J lost 4 bases, with 12 bases between them. This CDR3 reads CASSPLGSGANVLTF. In nucleotides, the CDR3 is TGTGCCAGCAGCCCCCTCGGGTCCGGGGCCAACGTCCTGACTTTC.

The CDR3 DNA is TGCGCCAGCAGCGCAACAGGACCCACTGAAGCTTTCTTT. This codes for CASSATGPTEAFF. The chain is built from TRBV10-1 and TRBJ1-1; D possibly corresponds to TRBD1 (5 bases). Trimming shortened V by 6 bases and J by 4 bases, and 12 bases separated the two germline ends. Germline loops: CDR1 WNHNN, CDR2 SYGVQD (reference sequence). This CDR3 comprises 13 residues.

This chain uses TRBV7-2 with TRBJ1-5; the match to TRBD1 covers 8 bases. The CDR3 loop spans 14 amino acids. The germline CDR1 and CDR2 sequences are SGHTA and FQGNSA. J lost 6 bases, V lost 5 bases, and 6 bases had no gene match. The CDR3 sequence is CASSMTGAGQPQHF. CDR3 sequence (DNA): TGTGCCAGCAGCATGACAGGGGCGGGTCAGCCCCAGCATTTT.

The CDR3 DNA reads as TGTGCCAGCTCACCACCGGACAGGAGATTTTCAGGAGCTTTCTTT. Translation: CASSPPDRRFSGAFF. This chain links TRBV18 with TRBJ1-1, with TRBD1 identical over 7 bases. V shed 0 bases and J 10 bases; nucleotides not matched to a gene: 11. Germline loops: CDR1 KGHSH, CDR2 LQKENI. The length of the CDR3 is 15 residues. Together with reference TRBV18 and TRBJ1-1, the CDR3 gives the full variable domain: NAGVMQNPRHLVRRRGQEARLRCSPMKGHSHVYWYRQLPEEGLKFMVYLQKENIIDESGMPKERFSAEFPKEGPSILRIQQVVRGDSAAYFCASSPPDRRFSGAFFGQGTRLTVV.